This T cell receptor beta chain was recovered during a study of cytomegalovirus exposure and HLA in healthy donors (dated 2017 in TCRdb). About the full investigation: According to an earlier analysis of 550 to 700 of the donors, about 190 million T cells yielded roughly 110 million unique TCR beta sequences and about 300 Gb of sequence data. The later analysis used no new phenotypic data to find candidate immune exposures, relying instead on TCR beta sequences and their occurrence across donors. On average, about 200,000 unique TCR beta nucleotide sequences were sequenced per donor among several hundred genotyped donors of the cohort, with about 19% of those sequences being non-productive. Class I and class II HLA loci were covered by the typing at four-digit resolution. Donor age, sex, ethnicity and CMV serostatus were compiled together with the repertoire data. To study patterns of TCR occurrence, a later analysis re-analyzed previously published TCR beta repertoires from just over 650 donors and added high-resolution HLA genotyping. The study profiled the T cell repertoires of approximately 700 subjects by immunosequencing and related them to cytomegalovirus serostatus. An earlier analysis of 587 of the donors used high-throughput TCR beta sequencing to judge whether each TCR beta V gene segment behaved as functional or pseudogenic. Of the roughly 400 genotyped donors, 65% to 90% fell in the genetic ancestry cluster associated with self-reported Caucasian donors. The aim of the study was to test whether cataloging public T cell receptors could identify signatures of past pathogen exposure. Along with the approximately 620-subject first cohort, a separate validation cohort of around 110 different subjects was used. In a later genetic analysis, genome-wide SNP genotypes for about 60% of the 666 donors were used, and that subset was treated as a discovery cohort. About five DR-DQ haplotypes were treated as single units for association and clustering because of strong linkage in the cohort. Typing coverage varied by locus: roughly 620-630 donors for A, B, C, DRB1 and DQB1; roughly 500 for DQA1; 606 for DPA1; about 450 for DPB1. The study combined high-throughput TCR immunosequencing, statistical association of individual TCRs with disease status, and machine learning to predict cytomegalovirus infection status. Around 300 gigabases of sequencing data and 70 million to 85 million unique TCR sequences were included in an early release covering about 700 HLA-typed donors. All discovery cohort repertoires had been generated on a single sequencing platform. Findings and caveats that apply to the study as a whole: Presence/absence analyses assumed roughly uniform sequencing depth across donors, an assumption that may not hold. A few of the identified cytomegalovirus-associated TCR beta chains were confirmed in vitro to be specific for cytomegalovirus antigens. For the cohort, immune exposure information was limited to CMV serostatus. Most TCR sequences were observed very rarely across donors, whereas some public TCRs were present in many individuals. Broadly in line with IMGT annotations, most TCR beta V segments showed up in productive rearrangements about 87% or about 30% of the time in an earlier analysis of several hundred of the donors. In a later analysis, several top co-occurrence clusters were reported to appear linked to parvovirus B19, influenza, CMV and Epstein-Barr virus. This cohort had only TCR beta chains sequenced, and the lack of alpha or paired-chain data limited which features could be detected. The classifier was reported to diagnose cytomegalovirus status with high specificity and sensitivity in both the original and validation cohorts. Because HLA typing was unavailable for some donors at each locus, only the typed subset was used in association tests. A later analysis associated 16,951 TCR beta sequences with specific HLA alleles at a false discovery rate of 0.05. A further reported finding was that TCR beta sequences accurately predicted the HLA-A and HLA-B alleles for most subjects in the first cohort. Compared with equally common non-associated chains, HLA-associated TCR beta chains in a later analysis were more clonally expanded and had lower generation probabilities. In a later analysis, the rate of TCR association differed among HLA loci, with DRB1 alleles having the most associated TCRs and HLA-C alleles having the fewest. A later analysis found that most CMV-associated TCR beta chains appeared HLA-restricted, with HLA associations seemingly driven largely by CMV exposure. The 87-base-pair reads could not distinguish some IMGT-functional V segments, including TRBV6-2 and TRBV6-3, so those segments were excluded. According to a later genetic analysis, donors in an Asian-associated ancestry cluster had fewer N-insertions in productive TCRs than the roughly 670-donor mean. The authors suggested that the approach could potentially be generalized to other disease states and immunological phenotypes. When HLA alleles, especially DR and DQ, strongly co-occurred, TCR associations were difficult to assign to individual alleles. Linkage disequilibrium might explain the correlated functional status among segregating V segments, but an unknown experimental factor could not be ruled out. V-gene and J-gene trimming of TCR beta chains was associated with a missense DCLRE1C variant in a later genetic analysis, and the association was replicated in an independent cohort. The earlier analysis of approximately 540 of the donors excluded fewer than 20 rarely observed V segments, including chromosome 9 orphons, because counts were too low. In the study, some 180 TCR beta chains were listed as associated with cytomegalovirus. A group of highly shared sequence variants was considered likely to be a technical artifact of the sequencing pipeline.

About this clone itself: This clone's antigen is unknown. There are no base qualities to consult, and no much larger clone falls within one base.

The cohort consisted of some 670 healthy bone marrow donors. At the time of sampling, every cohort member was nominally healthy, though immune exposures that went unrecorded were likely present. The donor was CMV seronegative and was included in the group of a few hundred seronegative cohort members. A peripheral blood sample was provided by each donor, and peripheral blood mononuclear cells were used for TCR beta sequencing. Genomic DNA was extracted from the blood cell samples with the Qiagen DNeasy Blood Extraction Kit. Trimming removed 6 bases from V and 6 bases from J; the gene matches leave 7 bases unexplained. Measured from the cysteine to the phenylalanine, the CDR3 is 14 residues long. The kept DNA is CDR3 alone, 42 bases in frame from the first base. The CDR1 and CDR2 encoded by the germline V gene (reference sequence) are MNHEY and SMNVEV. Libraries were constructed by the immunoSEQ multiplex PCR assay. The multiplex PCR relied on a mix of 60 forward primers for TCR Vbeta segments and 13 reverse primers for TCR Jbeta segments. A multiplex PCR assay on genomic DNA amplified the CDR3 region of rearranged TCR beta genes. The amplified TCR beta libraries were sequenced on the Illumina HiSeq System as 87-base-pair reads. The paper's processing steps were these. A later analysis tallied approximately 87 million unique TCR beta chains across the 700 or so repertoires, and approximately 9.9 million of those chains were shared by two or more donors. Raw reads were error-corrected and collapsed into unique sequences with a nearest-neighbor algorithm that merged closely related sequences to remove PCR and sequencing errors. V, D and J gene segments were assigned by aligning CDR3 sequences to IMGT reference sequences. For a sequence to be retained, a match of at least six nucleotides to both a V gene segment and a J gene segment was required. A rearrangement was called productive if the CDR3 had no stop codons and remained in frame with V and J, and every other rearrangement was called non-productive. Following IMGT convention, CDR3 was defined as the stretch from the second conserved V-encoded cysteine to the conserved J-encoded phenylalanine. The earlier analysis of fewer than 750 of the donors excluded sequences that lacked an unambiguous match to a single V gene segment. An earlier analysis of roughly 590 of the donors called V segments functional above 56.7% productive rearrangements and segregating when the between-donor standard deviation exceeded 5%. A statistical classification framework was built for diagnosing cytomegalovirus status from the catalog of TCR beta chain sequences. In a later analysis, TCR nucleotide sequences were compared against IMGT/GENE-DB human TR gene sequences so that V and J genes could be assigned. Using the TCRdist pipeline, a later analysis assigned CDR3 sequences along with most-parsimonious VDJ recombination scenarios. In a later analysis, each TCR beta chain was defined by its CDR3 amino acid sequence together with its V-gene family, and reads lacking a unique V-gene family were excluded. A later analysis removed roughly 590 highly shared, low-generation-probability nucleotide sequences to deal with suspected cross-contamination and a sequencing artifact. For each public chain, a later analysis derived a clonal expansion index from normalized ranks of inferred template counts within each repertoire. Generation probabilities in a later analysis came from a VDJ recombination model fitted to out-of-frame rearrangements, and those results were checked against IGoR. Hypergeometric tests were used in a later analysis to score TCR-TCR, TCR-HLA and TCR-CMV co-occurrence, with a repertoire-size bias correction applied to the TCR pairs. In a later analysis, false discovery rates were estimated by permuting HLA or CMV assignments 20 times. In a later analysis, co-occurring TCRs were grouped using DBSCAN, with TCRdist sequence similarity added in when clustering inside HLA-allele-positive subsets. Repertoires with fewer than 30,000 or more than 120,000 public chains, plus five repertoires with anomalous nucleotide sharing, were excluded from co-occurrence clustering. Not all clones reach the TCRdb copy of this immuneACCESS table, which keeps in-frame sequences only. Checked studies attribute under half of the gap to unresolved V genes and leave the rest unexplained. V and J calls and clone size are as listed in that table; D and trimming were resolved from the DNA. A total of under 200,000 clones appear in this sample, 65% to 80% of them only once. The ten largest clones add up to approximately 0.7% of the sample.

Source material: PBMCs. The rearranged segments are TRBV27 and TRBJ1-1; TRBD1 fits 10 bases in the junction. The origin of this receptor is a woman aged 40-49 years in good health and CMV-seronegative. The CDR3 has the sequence CASSSDRGRAEAFF. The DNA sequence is TGTGCCAGCAGCTCAGACAGGGGGCGAGCTGAAGCTTTCTTT.